The source of this T cell receptor beta chain is a study of the immune and genomic landscape of osteosarcoma (dated by TCRdb to between 2020 and 2021). General notes on the study: A total of approximately 46 pediatric and adult patients with high-grade osteosarcoma made up the overall cohort, and the median age at diagnosis was approximately 30 years (range roughly 5-81). The cohort was enriched for poor-risk disease, with roughly 73% showing unfavorable pathologic response to standard therapy and around 61% deceased. In the overall cohort, around 60% of patients were male, and localized disease at diagnosis was presented by 70% to 85% of patients. To define immunogenic potential, the study profiled osteosarcoma specimens using whole genome, RNA and T-cell receptor sequencing, along with immunohistochemistry and reverse phase protein arrays. To characterize the osteosarcoma immunogenomic landscape, the TCR sequencing results were combined with transcriptome, protein array and immunostaining data. The goal of the study was to explain why immune checkpoint inhibitors show limited clinical activity in osteosarcoma. Each of a few patients provided a couple of samples from the same tumor site.

TCR beta chain CDR3 regions were immunosequenced using the ImmunoSEQ Assay (Adaptive Biotechnologies). Regarding the original processing steps: TCRB rearrangements, read counts, read proportions and gene usage were exported through the ImmunoSEQ Analyzer platform. Using productive rearrangements, T-cell clonality was calculated as 1 minus Pielou's evenness. Clonal space homeostasis binned clonotypes as rare, small, medium, large or hyperexpanded (0.01 to 1 of the repertoire). TCR productive clonality was compared across immune clusters C1, C2 and C3 using the Wilcoxon rank sum test. Entries here come from immuneACCESS through TCRdb and include only in-frame sequences with V and J called. Some clones fail to appear in such tables; in the studies checked, an unresolved V gene covers under half of the shortfall, and the cause of the remainder is unknown. The V and J calls and the clone size are those of that table, but D and trimming were determined from the DNA. This sample lists 5,500 to 7,500 clones; roughly two thirds were detected once. Approximately 15% of the sample belongs to the ten largest clones.

Note on this clone: The specificity of this receptor is unknown. Base quality data are lacking; no much larger clone is found one base away.

Beyond this particular receptor, the publication reports: Clonality benchmarks were derived from external normal skin and healthy peripheral blood data rather than from matched normal tissue. TCR productive clonality was greater in the immune-hot C3 cluster than in the cold C1 cluster, although TCR productive clonality remained low overall. Along with the frozen tumor specimens, matched blood was collected from just a couple of patients. Overall, productive TCR clonality was low, with a mean of 0.09 and a maximum of 0.3, which suggests limited clonal expansion of T cells. In five cases, the repertoire was dominated by a single hyperexpanded clone, and fewer than 100 T-cell clonotypes were detected in all five cases. Because osteosarcoma is rare and all possible samples were collected, sample size was not determined by any statistical method.

Specimens were post-treatment primary, local recurrence and metastasis tumors from poor-prognosis patients. V was cut back by 4 bases and J by 5 bases, leaving a gap of 11 bases between them. Looking up the germline V gene (reference sequence) yields CDR1 MNHNY and CDR2 SVGAGI. The CDR3 goes from the cysteine to the phenylalanine over 14 residues. The kept DNA is CDR3 alone, 42 bases in frame from the first base. The specimen was osteosarcoma tumor tissue from the lung. The source is a human donor with osteosarcoma. The rearrangement combines TRBV6-6 with TRBJ1-4; confidence is insufficient to name the D gene. At the DNA level, the sequence is TGTGCCAGCAGTTCTCCTCCCGCAAATGAAAAACTGTTTTTT. It specifies CASSSPPANEKLFF.